The sequence of this T cell receptor (beta chain) was determined in a study of T cell responses to AZD1222 COVID-19 vaccine. The study's findings and limits: Increases in Spike-specific TCR breadth and depth were seen after two AZD1222 doses. Most donors were white British, females outnumbered males, and clonal diversity was possibly underestimated.

As for this clone: Its antigen is undetermined.

TCRdb keeps only in-frame clones here, not all; method: immunoSEQ multiplex PCR. The table shows more than 85,000 clones, with about 87% occurring only once. The CDR3 is 14 residues long. The V gene's germline CDR1 is SGHRS and CDR2 YFSETQ. V lost 3 bases and J 9 bases, leaving 16 bases between the germline ends. This receptor was taken from an adult in good health. Material: peripheral blood, obtained on day 0 of AZD1222 vaccination. V usage is TRBV5-1 and J usage is TRBJ2-1; TRBD2 is a possible D gene (6 bases). CDR3 residues: CASSSINGGSEQFF. The CDR3, as DNA: TGCGCCAGCAGCTCAATTAACGGGGGAAGTGAGCAGTTCTTC.